This T cell receptor (beta chain) appears in the sequencing data of a study of cytomegalovirus exposure and HLA in healthy donors. The PCR had 60 Vbeta and 13 Jbeta primers. The protocol was immunoSEQ multiplex PCR, while the TCRdb copy is restricted to in-frame clones and leaves out a portion. The sample includes about 200,000 clones, 65% to 90% of them seen just once. Germline V gives CDR1 LNHNV, CDR2 YYDKDF (reference sequence). CDR3 length equals 15 residues. V lost 0 bases to trimming and J lost 4 bases; unmatched junction nucleotides: 6. This clone was detected only once. The source material was PBMCs. This chain joins TRBV15 and TRBJ2-7; 7 bases agree with TRBD2. The receptor's source is a girl between 5 and 17 years old in good health and CMV-seronegative. The CDR3 DNA is TGTGCCACCAGCAGAGAGGCGGGAGAGGGATACGAGCAGTACTTC. Amino acid sequence: CATSREAGEGYEQYF.